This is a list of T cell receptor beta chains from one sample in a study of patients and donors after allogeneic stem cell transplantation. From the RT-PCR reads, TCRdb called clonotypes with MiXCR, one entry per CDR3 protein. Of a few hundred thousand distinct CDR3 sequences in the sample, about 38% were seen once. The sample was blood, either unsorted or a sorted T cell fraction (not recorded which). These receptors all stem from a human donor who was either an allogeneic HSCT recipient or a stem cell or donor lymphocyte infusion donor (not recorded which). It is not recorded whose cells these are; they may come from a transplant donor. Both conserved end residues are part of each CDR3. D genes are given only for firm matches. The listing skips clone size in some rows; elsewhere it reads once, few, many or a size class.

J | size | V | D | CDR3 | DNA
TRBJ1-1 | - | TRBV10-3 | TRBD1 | CAISENRGRGTEAFF | TGTGCCATCAGTGAGAACAGGGGACGGGGCACTGAAGCTTTCTTT
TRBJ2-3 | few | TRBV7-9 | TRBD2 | CASSETLTSEADTQYF | TGTGCCAGCAGCGAGACCTTGACTAGCGAGGCAGATACGCAGTATTTT
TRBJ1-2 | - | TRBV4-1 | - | CASSQVSSGYSYGYTF | TGCGCCAGCAGCCAAGTTAGTTCCGGGTACTCCTATGGCTACACCTTC
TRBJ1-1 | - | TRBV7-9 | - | CATPPGAPTNTEAFF | TGTGCCACTCCTCCGGGGGCCCCAACGAACACTGAAGCTTTCTTT
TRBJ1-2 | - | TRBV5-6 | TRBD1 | CASSLVRETGMGGYTF | TGTGCCAGCAGCTTGGTTAGGGAGACAGGGATGGGAGGCTACACCTTC
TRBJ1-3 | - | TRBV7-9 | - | CASSLSRSASSGNTIYF | TGTGCCAGCAGCTTATCCCGATCAGCTAGCTCTGGAAACACCATATATTTT
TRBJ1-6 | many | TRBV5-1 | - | CASSLVDSPLHF | TGCGCCAGCAGCCTAGTAGATTCACCCCTCCACTTT
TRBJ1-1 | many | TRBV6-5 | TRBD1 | CASSSIAGQGGYWPEAFF | TGTGCCAGCAGTTCCATCGCGGGACAGGGAGGGTATTGGCCTGAAGCTTTCTTT
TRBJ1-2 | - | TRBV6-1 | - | CASDGRSYGYTF | TGTGCCAGCGATGGCAGATCCTATGGCTACACCTTC
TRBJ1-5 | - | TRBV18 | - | CASSPGRWLAFPQHF | TGTGCCAGCTCACCCGGACGTTGGTTGGCGTTTCCCCAGCATTTT
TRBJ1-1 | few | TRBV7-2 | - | CASSFWLKNTEAFF | TGTGCCAGCAGCTTTTGGCTAAAGAACACTGAAGCTTTCTTT
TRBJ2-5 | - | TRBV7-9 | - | CASSPGTQETQYF | TGTGCCAGCAGCCCCGGGACCCAAGAGACCCAGTACTTC
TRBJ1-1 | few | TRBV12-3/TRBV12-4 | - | CASTWTAGTEAFF | TGTGCCAGCACCTGGACAGCAGGCACTGAAGCTTTCTTT
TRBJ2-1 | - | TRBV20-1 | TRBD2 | CSARWTSGGYNEQFF | TGCAGTGCTAGATGGACTAGCGGGGGATACAATGAGCAGTTCTTC
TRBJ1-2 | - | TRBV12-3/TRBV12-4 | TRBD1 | CASRPSGQGSYGYTF | TGTGCCAGCAGACCTTCAGGACAGGGAAGCTATGGCTACACCTTC
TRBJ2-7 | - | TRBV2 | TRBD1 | CASSQDRGVNEQYF | TGTGCCAGCAGTCAGGACAGGGGAGTAAACGAGCAGTACTTC
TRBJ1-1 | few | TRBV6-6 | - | CASSYSIGYAEAFF | TGTGCCAGCAGTTACTCGATCGGGTACGCTGAAGCTTTCTTT
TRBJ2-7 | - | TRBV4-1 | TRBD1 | CASSKGQGSSIGEQYF | TGCGCCAGCAGCAAGGGACAGGGCTCTTCGATCGGCGAGCAGTACTTC
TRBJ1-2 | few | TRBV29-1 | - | CSVERNGVINGYTF | TGCAGCGTTGAAAGAAATGGTGTGATCAATGGCTACACCTTC
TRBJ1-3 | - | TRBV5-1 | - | CASSLVGGIGNTIYF | TGCGCCAGCAGCTTGGTCGGGGGAATTGGAAACACCATATATTTT
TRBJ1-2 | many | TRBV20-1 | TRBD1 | CSARGDRVNYGYTF | TGCAGTGCTAGGGGAGACAGGGTAAACTATGGCTACACCTTC
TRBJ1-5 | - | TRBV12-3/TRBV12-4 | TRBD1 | CASSSDRENQPQHF | TGTGCCAGCAGTTCGGACAGGGAAAATCAGCCCCAGCATTTT
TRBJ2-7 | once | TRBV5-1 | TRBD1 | CASSPRTGSFEQYF | TGCGCCAGCAGCCCACGGACAGGGTCCTTTGAGCAGTACTTC
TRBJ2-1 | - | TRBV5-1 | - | CASSFQGRGNEQFF | TGCGCCAGCAGCTTCCAGGGGCGAGGCAATGAGCAGTTCTTC
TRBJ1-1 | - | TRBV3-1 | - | CASSQGQITEAFF | TGTGCCAGCAGTCAGGGGCAGATCACTGAAGCTTTCTTT
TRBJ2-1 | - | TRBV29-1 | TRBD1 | CSVGQTGDNEQFF | TGCAGCGTGGGACAGACAGGGGACAATGAGCAGTTCTTC
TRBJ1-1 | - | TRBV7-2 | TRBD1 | CASRVGQGRTEAFF | TGTGCCAGCAGGGTCGGACAGGGTCGCACTGAAGCTTTCTTT
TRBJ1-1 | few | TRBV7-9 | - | CASSSTGFTEAFF | TGTGCCAGCAGTTCAACAGGGTTCACTGAAGCTTTCTTT
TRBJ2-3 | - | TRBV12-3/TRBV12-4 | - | CASSTTRGGITDTQYF | TGTGCCAGCAGTACCACGAGGGGGGGAATCACAGATACGCAGTATTTT
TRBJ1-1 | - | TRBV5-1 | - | CASSSSSRQNTEAFF | TGCGCCAGCAGCTCCTCATCACGACAGAACACTGAAGCTTTCTTT
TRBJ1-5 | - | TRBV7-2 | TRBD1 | CASSSPPGQGGVNQPQHF | TGTGCCAGCAGCTCACCCCCGGGACAGGGGGGAGTGAATCAGCCCCAGCATTTT
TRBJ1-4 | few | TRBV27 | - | CASSVSAYDEKLFF | TGTGCCAGCAGTGTCAGCGCTTACGATGAAAAACTGTTTTTT
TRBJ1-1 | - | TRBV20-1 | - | CSASKLNTEAFF | TGCAGTGCTTCCAAATTGAACACTGAAGCTTTCTTT
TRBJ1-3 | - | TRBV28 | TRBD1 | CASSPQGVSGNTIYF | TGTGCCAGCAGTCCACAGGGGGTCTCTGGAAACACCATATATTTT
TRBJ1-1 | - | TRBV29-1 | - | CSVDQGLNTEAFF | TGCAGCGTTGATCAAGGATTGAACACTGAAGCTTTCTTT
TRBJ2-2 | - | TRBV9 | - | CASSTDLNTGELFF | TGTGCCAGCAGCACCGACTTGAACACCGGGGAGCTGTTTTTT
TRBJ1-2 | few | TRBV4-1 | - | CASSPPRAGHGYTF | TGCGCCAGCAGCCCCCCTCGTGCGGGGCATGGCTACACCTTC
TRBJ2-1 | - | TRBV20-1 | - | CSARVPGSHNEQFF | TGCAGTGCTAGAGTCCCTGGCAGTCACAATGAGCAGTTCTTC
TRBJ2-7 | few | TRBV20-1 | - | CSAPTRRSYEQYF | TGCAGTGCCCCCACCCGCAGATCCTACGAGCAGTACTTC
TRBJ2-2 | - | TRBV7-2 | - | CASSIRIPPRELFF | TGTGCCAGCAGCATAAGGATACCCCCTAGGGAGCTGTTTTTT
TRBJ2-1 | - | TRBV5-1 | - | CASQGIGSSYNEQFF | TGCGCCAGCCAGGGGATTGGCAGCTCCTACAATGAGCAGTTCTTC
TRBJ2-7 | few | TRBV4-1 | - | CASSQVALSPAGVEQYF | TGCGCCAGCAGCCAAGTGGCCCTTTCCCCTGCAGGGGTCGAGCAGTACTTC
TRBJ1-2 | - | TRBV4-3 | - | CASRQDRGLDGPYGYTF | TGCGCCAGCAGACAAGATCGGGGACTAGACGGCCCCTATGGCTACACCTTC
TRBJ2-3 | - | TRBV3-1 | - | CASSQEGGTDTQYF | TGTGCCAGCAGCCAAGAGGGCGGCACAGATACGCAGTATTTT
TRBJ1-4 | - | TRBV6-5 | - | CASSYLRPGTEKLFF | TGTGCCAGCAGTTACTTGAGGCCGGGTACTGAAAAACTGTTTTTT
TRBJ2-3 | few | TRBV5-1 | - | CASSLDGSTDTQYF | TGCGCCAGCAGCTTAGACGGCAGCACAGATACGCAGTATTTT
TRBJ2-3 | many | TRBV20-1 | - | CSARSRVAGDTQYF | TGCAGTGCTCGCTCTAGAGTGGCCGGAGATACGCAGTATTTT
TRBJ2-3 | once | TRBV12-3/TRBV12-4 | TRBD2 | CASSLDGGGPIDTQYF | TGTGCCAGCAGTTTAGATGGCGGGGGGCCAATAGATACGCAGTATTTT
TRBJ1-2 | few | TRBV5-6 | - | CASSLAAGKRGYTF | TGTGCCAGCAGCTTGGCCGCCGGGAAAAGGGGCTACACCTTC